This T cell receptor (beta chain) was captured in a study of neurological immune-mediated disorders. The CDR3 spans 14 residues. The germline V gene has CDR1 DFQATT and CDR2 SNEGSKA (reference sequence). The J segment lost 0 bases and the V segment lost 4 bases, leaving 5 bases of the junction unmatched. About this clonotype itself: Its antigen is undetermined.

Unsorted libraries came from 2 million PBMCs stored at -80 °C. Regarding the study as a whole: None of the CDR3 amino acid sequences in expanded clones turned up in more than one subject, which points to private repertoires in all groups.

By 5'RACE with 10-nucleotide random UMIs, the cDNA was made. Every sequencing run produced over 160 million TCR-beta sequences that came from 15-18 subjects. One entry per CDR3 protein, called by TCRdb with MiXCR from the 5' RACE reads. The data show roughly 50,000 distinct CDR3 sequences, over 9.5% seen once. Sequences were obtained from PBMCs. The V call is TRBV20-1, the J call TRBJ1-1, with TRBD1 matching 7 bases. This TCR came from a woman aged 55-69 years with HTLV-1-associated myelopathy (HAM/TSP). CDR3 in DNA: TGCAGTGCTACGGAGGGGGCACTGAACACTGAAGCTTTCTTT. Residues: CSATEGALNTEAFF.